One and the same sample provided the 18 T cell receptor beta chains below, sequenced in a study of Ad26.COV2.S vaccination and SARS-CoV-2 variants. This table comes from immunoSEQ multiplex PCR, and its TCRdb copy is limited to in-frame clones, with some not included. The table has roughly 380,000 clones, around 90% seen once. The starting material was peripheral blood, obtained after recovery from COVID-19. Receptors were obtained from a human donor who had recovered from COVID-19.

The J gene is TRBJ1-2, the V gene TRBV7-9; 12 bases match TRBD1. The CDR3 has 14 residues. V trimming: 5 bases; J trimming: 8 bases; junction bases outside the gene matches: 6. CDR1 and CDR2 from the germline V gene are SEHNR and FQNEAQ (reference sequence). The CDR3 protein is CASSEGQGAGGYTF. The CDR3 region has the DNA TGTGCCAGCAGCGAGGGACAGGGGGCGGGCGGCTACACCTTC.

This chain uses TRBV6-4 with TRBJ1-2, with a possible D match to TRBD1 (5 bases). V gave up 2 bases and J gave up 8 bases, with 9 bases separating them. This CDR3 has 12 residues. CDR1 MRHNA and CDR2 SNTAGT come from the germline V gene. The CDR3 DNA reads TGTGCCAGCAGTGACGGCAGGGAAGGCTACACCTTC. It codes for CASSDGREGYTF.

V and J are TRBV9 and TRBJ1-1, with 7 bases aligning to TRBD1. The CDR3 covers 18 residues. V shed 4 bases, J shed 5 bases, and the junction held 20 bases outside the gene matches. Germline lookup yields CDR1 SGDLS and CDR2 YYNGEE. The CDR3 protein is CASSPSPIPGPGGTEAFF. Written as DNA, the CDR3 is TGTGCCAGCAGCCCCTCCCCTATCCCAGGGCCAGGGGGGACTGAAGCTTTCTTT. Together with reference TRBV9 and TRBJ1-1, the CDR3 gives the full variable domain: DSGVTQTPKHLITATGQRVTLRCSPRSGDLSVYWYQQSLDQGLQFLIQYYNGEERAKGNILERFSAQQFPDLHSELNLSSLELGDSALYFCASSPSPIPGPGGTEAFFGQGTRLTVV.

V and J are TRBV3-1 (or the pseudogene TRBV3-2) and TRBJ2-7; D is perhaps TRBD2 (5 bases). V lost 1 base to trimming and J lost 7 bases, with 11 bases between them. The CDR3 covers 13 residues. Germline loops: CDR1 LGHDT, CDR2 YNNKEL (reference sequence). CDR3 protein: CASSQVLGGEQYF. The CDR3 DNA reads as TGTGCCAGCAGCCAAGTCTTGGGCGGGGAGCAGTACTTC.

CDR3 sequence: CASSYSGTSSYEQYF. CDR3 DNA sequence: TGTGCCAGCAGTTACAGCGGCACTAGCTCCTACGAGCAGTACTTC. V is TRBV6-5 and J is TRBJ2-7; D perhaps matches TRBD2 (5 bases). V lost 2 bases, J lost 0 bases, and 11 bases lay in between. This CDR3 is built from 15 residues. Germline CDR1 reads MNHEY; CDR2 reads SVGAGI.

This clone occurred once. V usage is TRBV29-1 and J usage is TRBJ1-1; D is ambiguous. Looked up from germline, CDR1 is SQVTM and CDR2 is ANQGSEA. The V and J ends lost 3 bases and 6 bases respectively, with 14 bases between them. The CDR3 is 13 amino acids. The CDR3 coding sequence is TGCAGCGTTGAGGGCCGGTCCGTCTCTGAAGCTTTCTTT. It yields the protein CSVEGRSVSEAFF.

The chain joins TRBV6-2 or TRBV6-3 to TRBJ2-5, with D possibly called TRBD1 or TRBD2 (6 bases each). The CDR3 loop spans 14 amino acids. Germline lookup yields CDR1 MNHEY and CDR2 SVGEGT. The V and J ends lost 2 bases and 3 bases respectively, with 10 bases between them. This CDR3 reads CASSYHREEETQYF. DNA for the CDR3: TGTGCCAGCAGTTACCACAGGGAGGAAGAGACCCAGTACTTC.

This clone has only a few counts. The gene calls are TRBV7-9 and TRBJ1-2; D unclear. V dropped 1 base and J dropped 6 bases, with 12 bases sitting between them. The CDR3 has 14 residues. Germline-derived CDR1 and CDR2 are SEHNR and FQNEAQ (reference sequence). Written as DNA, the CDR3 is TGTGCCAGCAGCTTAGGTGTGAAGGGCCATGGCTACACCTTC. This codes for CASSLGVKGHGYTF.

The rearrangement joins TRBV27 to TRBJ2-1; 8 positions match TRBD1. Trimming cost V 7 bases and J 9 bases; bases outside gene matches: 2. The germline V gene encodes CDR1 MNHEY and CDR2 SMNVEV (reference sequence). The CDR3 totals 11 residues. The CDR3 reads CASTGQGEQFF. CDR3 DNA: TGTGCCAGCACCGGACAGGGTGAGCAGTTCTTC.

This chain uses TRBV18 with TRBJ1-3; D is unresolved. V was cut by 4 bases and J by 0 bases, with 7 bases left in between. Per germline, CDR1 KGHSH and CDR2 LQKENI. CDR3 length: 14 amino acids. The CDR3 DNA is TGTGCCAGCTCACGGGAGCGCTCTGGAAACACCATATATTTT. This gives the protein CASSRERSGNTIYF. The full variable domain, rest sourced from reference TRBV18 and TRBJ1-3, is NAGVMQNPRHLVRRRGQEARLRCSPMKGHSHVYWYRQLPEEGLKFMVYLQKENIIDESGMPKERFSAEFPKEGPSILRIQQVVRGDSAAYFCASSRERSGNTIYFGEGSWLTVV.

The J gene is TRBJ2-7, the V gene TRBV9; possibly TRBD1 or TRBD2 for D (5 bases each). With 3 bases removed from V and 2 bases from J, the gap between germline ends came to 12 bases. The CDR3 runs 14 residues. In germline, CDR1 is SGDLS, CDR2 YYNGEE. CDR3 in DNA: TGTGCCAGCAGCGGCTCGGGACCGACCTACGAGCAGTACTTC. This sequence encodes CASSGSGPTYEQYF. Complete variable domain (other parts from reference TRBV9 and TRBJ2-7): DSGVTQTPKHLITATGQRVTLRCSPRSGDLSVYWYQQSLDQGLQFLIQYYNGEERAKGNILERFSAQQFPDLHSELNLSSLELGDSALYFCASSGSGPTYEQYFGPGTRLTVT.

The rearrangement uses TRBV7-9 and TRBJ1-2; 8 nucleotides align to TRBD1. The CDR3 is 14 amino acids. J was trimmed by 7 bases and V by 4 bases; bases with no gene match: 8. Germline CDR1 and CDR2: SEHNR and FQNEAQ (reference sequence). The CDR3 is CASSWKDRVGGYTF. CDR3 in DNA: TGTGCCAGCAGCTGGAAGGACAGGGTTGGTGGCTACACCTTC.

V usage is TRBV5-5 and J usage is TRBJ2-5, with 9 bases lining up with TRBD2. V was pared by 3 bases and J by 1 base, with 7 bases of the junction left unmatched. The CDR3 runs to 16 residues. Germline V lookup: CDR1 SGHKS, CDR2 YYEKEE (reference sequence). CDR3 DNA: TGTGCCAGCAGCTCACAAGCGGGGGGCCTCCAAGAGACCCAGTACTTC. Translated: CASSSQAGGLQETQYF.

V is TRBV6-2 or TRBV6-3 and J is TRBJ1-1; D gene uncertain. The CDR3 sequence is 14 residues long. Trimming cost V 5 bases and J 4 bases, with 14 bases left between them. Germline CDR1 MNHEY, CDR2 SVGEGT. CDR3 coding DNA: TGTGCCAGCAGTCAAGACTCGGGCAGCACTGAAGCTTTCTTT. It translates to CASSQDSGSTEAFF.

The CDR3 region is CASSLGLTGANVLTF. CDR3 in DNA: TGTGCCAGCAGCTTGGGGCTCACTGGGGCCAACGTCCTGACTTTC. J is TRBJ2-6 and V is TRBV5-6; D gene uncertain. Germline lookup yields CDR1 SGHDT and CDR2 YYEEEE. CDR3 length: 15 residues. The V end lost 0 bases, the J end lost 2 bases, and 6 bases lay between the germline ends.

This chain links TRBV25-1 with TRBJ1-1; 7 nucleotides agree with TRBD1. Germline V CDR1 and CDR2: MGHDK, SYGVNS. The V gene end was trimmed by 9 bases and the J gene end by 3 bases; junction bases not matched to a gene: 1. The CDR3 sequence is 11 residues long. CDR3 nucleotides: TGTGCCAGTACAGGGGACACTGAAGCTTTCTTT. Residues: CASTGDTEAFF.

J is TRBJ1-5 and V is TRBV29-1, with unresolved D. Trimming removed 7 bases from V and 0 bases from J, with 7 bases in between. CDR1 and CDR2 from the germline V gene are SQVTM and ANQGSEA. The CDR3 runs to 12 residues. CDR3 protein: CSARVSNQPQHF. CDR3 bases: TGCAGCGCCCGGGTTAGCAATCAGCCCCAGCATTTT.

J is TRBJ2-2 and V is TRBV29-1; D remains ambiguous. CDR1 and CDR2 from the germline V gene are SQVTM and ANQGSEA. This CDR3 has 12 amino acids. V was cut by 7 bases and J by 5 bases, with 11 bases left in between. The CDR3: CSAKTDTGELFF. Here the CDR3 DNA reads TGCAGCGCCAAGACCGATACCGGGGAGCTGTTTTTT.